The 3 T cell receptor beta chains listed next were all sequenced from one sample in a study of blood T cell repertoires in COVID-19. Sequencing used immunoSEQ multiplex PCR; TCRdb keeps in-frame clones, though not all of them. Of around 170,000 clones in the sample, around 84% were seen once. The specimen sequenced was peripheral blood. Receptor source: a man in his 60s with COVID-19, enrolled during active disease.

The CDR3 reads CASSVDPVGQGVNEQFF. In nucleotides, the CDR3 is TGTGCCAGCAGCGTAGACCCTGTGGGACAGGGGGTGAATGAGCAGTTCTTC. This sequence joins TRBV9 and TRBJ2-1, with 11 bases identical to TRBD1. Trimming took 0 bases from V and 7 from J; bases not matched to a gene: 9. The CDR3 covers 17 residues. Per the germline V gene, CDR1 is SGDLS and CDR2 is YYNGEE.

The chain joins TRBV2 to TRBJ2-7, with a weak D call TRBD2 (6 bases). Trimming took off 1 base at V and 3 bases at J, with 13 bases between the two ends. The CDR3 spans 15 residues. Germline CDR1 reads SNHLY; CDR2 reads FYNNEI. The chain's CDR3 is CASSEDGGTIYEQYF. The DNA of the CDR3 is TGTGCCAGCAGTGAAGATGGAGGGACCATCTACGAGCAGTACTTC. Variable domain in full (rest from reference TRBV2 and TRBJ2-7): EPEVTQTPSHQVTQMGQEVILRCVPISNHLYFYWYRQILGQKVEFLVSFYNNEISEKSEIFDDQFSVERPDGSNFTLKIRSTKLEDSAMYFCASSEDGGTIYEQYFGPGTRLTVT.

V gene TRBV6-5 combines with J gene TRBJ1-1; tentatively, D is TRBD1 (5 bases). CDR3 length: 13 residues. Trimming left V 10 bases short and J 5 bases short, with 17 bases between. Looked up from germline, CDR1 is MNHEY and CDR2 is SVGAGI. The CDR3 region is CATRERGSTEAFF. The CDR3 nucleotides are TGTGCCACCCGGGAGAGGGGAAGTACTGAAGCTTTCTTT.